Ten or more counts support the clone carrying this T cell receptor (beta chain). Antigen: not known. Sample treatment: PENTA 11 planned treatment interruption arm or continuous ART arm. Participants had taken at least three-drug ART for at least 24 weeks. These data come from a study of HIV-infected children after antiretroviral therapy interruption. In the study overall: Continuous-treatment samples came from weeks 0, 48 and 150. Study findings and constraints: Naive CD4+ CDR3 sharing between time points fell after interruption began.

A 3' RACE protocol on RNA, with unique molecular identifiers, produced the TCR library. TCRdb independently ran MiXCR on the 3' RACE reads; one entry per CDR3 protein. The sample contains 40,000 to 50,000 distinct CDR3 sequences, around 4.1% of which appear only once. Deletions cut 4 bases from V and 4 bases from J, with 10 bases between. Looked up from germline, CDR1 is SNHLY and CDR2 is FYNNEI. This CDR3 region has 13 residues. This sequence originates from a pool of human donors with HIV. The chain joins TRBV2 to TRBJ2-5; D call uncertain. The sequencing used CD45RA+ CD4+ T cells from PBMCs, pooled from several time points, collected from a donor given antiretroviral therapy, either interrupted or continuous. Subset defined: naive CD4+ CD45RA+ CD45RO- T cells. The CDR3 sequence is CASSGQVGETQYF. CDR3 sequence (DNA): TGTGCCAGCAGTGGGCAGGTTGGAGAGACCCAGTACTTC.